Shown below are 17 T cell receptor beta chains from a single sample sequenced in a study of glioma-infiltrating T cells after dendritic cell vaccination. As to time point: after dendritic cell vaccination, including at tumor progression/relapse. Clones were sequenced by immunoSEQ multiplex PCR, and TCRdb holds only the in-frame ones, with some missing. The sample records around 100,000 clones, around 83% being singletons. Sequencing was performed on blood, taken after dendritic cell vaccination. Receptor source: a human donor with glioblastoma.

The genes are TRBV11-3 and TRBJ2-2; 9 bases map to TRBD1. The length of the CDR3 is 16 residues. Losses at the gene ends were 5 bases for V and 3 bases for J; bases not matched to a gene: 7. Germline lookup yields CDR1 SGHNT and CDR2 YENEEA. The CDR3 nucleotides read TGTGCCAGCAGCCCCCGGACAGGGGAATACACCGGGGAGCTGTTTTTT. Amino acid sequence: CASSPRTGEYTGELFF.

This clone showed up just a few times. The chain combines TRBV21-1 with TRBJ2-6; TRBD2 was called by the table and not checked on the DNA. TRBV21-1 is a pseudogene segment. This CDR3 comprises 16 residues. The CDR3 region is CASGPGVRDGVSVLTF. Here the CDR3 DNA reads TGTGCCAGCGGACCGGGAGTGAGGGACGGAGTGAGCGTCCTGACTTTC.

CDR3: CASSLLAGGTETQYF. The CDR3, as DNA: TGTGCCAGCAGCTTACTAGCGGGGGGGACAGAGACCCAGTACTTC. The chain joins TRBV5-8 to TRBJ2-5, with 13 bases identical to TRBD2. This CDR3 region has 15 residues. The J segment lost 4 bases and the V segment lost 2 bases, leaving 2 bases of the junction unmatched. Germline V gene data show CDR1 as SGHTS and CDR2 as YDEGEE. The variable domain in full, with the rest retrieved from reference TRBV5-8 and TRBJ2-5, is EAGVTQSPTHLIKTRGQQATLRCSPISGHTSVYWYQQALGLGLQFLLWYDEGEERNRGNFPPRFSGRQFPNYSSELNVNALELEDSALYLCASSLLAGGTETQYFGPGTRLLVL.

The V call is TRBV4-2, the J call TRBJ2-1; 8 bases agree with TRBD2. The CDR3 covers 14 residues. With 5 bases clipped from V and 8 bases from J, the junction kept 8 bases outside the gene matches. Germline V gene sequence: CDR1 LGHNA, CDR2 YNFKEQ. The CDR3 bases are TGTGCCAGCAGCGTACCGGGACTAGAGGATGAGCAGTTCTTC. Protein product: CASSVPGLEDEQFF.

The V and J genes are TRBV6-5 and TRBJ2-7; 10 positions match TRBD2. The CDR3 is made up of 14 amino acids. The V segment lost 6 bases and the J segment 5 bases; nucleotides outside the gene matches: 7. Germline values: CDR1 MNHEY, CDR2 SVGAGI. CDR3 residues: CASRESGGAHEQYF. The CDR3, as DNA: TGTGCCAGCAGGGAGAGCGGGGGGGCCCACGAGCAGTACTTC.

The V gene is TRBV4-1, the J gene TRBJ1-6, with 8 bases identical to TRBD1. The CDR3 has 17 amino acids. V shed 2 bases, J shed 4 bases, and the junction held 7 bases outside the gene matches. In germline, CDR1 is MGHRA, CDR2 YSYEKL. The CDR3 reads CASSQSPGQEYNSPLHF. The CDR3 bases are TGCGCCAGCAGCCAATCCCCGGGACAGGAATATAATTCACCCCTCCACTTT.

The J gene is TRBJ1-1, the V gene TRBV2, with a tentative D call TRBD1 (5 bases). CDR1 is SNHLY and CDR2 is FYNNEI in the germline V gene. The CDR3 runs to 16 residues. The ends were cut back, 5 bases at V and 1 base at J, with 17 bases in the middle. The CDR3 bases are TGTGCCAGCAGTCTGGACCCAGGGATTCAGAACACTGAAGCTTTCTTT. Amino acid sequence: CASSLDPGIQNTEAFF.

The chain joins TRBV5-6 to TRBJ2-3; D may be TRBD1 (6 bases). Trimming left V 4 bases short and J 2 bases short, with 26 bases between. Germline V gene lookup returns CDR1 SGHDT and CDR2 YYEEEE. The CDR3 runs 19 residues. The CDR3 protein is CASSPAGQLPIATTDTQYF. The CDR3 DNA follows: TGTGCCAGCAGCCCTGCCGGACAGTTACCCATAGCTACCACAGATACGCAGTATTTT.

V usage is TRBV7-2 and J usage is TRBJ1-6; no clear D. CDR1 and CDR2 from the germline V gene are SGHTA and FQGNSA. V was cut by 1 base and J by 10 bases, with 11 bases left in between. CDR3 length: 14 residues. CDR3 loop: CASSLVWTGSPLHF. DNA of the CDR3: TGTGCCAGCAGCTTAGTTTGGACGGGATCACCCCTCCACTTT.

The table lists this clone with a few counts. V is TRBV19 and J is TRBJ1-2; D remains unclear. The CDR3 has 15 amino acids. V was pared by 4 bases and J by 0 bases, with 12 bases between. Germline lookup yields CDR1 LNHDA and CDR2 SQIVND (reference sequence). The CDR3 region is CASSNRALANYGYTF. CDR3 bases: TGTGCCAGTAGTAACCGTGCCTTAGCTAACTATGGCTACACCTTC. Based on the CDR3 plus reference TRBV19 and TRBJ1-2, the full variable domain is DGGITQSPKYLFRKEGQNVTLSCEQNLNHDAMYWYRQDPGQGLRLIYYSQIVNDFQKGDIAEGYSVSREKKESFPLTVTSAQKNPTAFYLCASSNRALANYGYTFGSGTRLTVV.

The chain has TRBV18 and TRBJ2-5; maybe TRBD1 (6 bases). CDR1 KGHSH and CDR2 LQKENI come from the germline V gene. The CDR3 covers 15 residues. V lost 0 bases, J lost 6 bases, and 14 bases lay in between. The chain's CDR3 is CASSPPGQPAKTQYF. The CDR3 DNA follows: TGTGCCAGCTCACCACCAGGACAGCCAGCAAAGACCCAGTACTTC.

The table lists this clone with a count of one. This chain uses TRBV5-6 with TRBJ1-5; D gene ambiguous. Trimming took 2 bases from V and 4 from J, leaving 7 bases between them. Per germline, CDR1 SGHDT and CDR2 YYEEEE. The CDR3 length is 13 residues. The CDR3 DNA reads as TGTGCCAGCAGCTTACGAGGGAATCAGCCCCAGCATTTT. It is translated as CASSLRGNQPQHF.

CDR3 in amino acids: CASSPEREKETQYF. For the CDR3, the DNA is TGTGCCAGCTCACCAGAGCGGGAGAAAGAGACCCAGTACTTC. The V and J genes are TRBV18 and TRBJ2-5; 8 bases fit TRBD2. Germline loops: CDR1 KGHSH, CDR2 LQKENI. The CDR3 is 14 residues long. Germline trimming cut 2 bases from V and 3 bases from J; bases unmatched to any gene: 2.

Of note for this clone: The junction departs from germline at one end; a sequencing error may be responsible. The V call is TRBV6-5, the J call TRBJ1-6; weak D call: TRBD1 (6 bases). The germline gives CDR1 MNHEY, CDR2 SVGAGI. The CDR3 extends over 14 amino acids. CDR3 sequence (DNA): TGCGCCGCGGGGGGCTCGGGCTATAATTCACCCCTCCACTTT. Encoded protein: CAAGGSGYNSPLHF.

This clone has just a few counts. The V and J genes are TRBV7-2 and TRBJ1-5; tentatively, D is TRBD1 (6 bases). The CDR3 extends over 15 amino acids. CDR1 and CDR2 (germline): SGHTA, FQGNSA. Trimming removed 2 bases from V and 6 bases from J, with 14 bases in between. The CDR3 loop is CASSLSSGESQPQHF. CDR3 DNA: TGTGCCAGCAGCTTAAGTTCAGGGGAGAGTCAGCCCCAGCATTTT.

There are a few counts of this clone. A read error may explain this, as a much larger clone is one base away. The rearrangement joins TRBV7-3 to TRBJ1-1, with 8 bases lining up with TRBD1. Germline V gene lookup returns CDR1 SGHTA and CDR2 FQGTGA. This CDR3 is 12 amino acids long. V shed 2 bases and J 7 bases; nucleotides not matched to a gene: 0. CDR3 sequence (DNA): TGTGCCAGCAGCTTAGACAGGGGTGAAGCTTTCTTT. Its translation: CASSLDRGEAFF.

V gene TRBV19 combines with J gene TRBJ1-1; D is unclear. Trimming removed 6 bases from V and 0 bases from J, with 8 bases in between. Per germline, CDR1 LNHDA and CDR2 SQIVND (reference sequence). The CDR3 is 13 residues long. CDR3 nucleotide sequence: TGTGCCAGTAGGGGCCCGGTGAACACTGAAGCTTTCTTT. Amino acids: CASRGPVNTEAFF.